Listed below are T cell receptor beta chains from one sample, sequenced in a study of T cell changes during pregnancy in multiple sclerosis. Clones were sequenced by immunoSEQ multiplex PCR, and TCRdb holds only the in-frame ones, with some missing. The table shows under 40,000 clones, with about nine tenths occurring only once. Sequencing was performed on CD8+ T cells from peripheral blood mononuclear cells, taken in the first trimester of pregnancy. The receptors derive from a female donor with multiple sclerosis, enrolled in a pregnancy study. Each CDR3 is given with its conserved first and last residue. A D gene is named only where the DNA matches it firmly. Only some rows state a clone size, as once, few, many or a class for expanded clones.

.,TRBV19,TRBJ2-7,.,TGTGCCAGTATTGGGGCATCCTACGAGCAGTACTTC,CASIGASYEQYF
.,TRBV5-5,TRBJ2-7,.,TGTGCCAGCAGCTTCAGTATAACCTACGAGCAGTACTTC,CASSFSITYEQYF
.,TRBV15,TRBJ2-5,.,TGTGCCACCAGCAGTGGCAGGGGTCAAGAGACCCAGTACTTC,CATSSGRGQETQYF
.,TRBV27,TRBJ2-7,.,TGTGCCAGCAGTCTTGGACTCTACGAGCAGTACTTC,CASSLGLYEQYF
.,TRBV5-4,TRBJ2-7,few,TGTGCCAGCAGCCCCAACCCCGGGGTGACCTACGAGCAGTACTTC,CASSPNPGVTYEQYF
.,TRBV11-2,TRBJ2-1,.,TGTGCCAGCAGCTTAAATCGGGAGATATACAATGAGCAGTTCTTC,CASSLNREIYNEQFF
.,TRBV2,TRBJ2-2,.,TGTGCCAGCACCTATACCGGGGAGCTGTTTTTT,CASTYTGELFF
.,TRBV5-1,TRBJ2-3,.,TGCGCCAGCAGCTTGTTTTTGGGGAGAGATACGCAGTATTTT,CASSLFLGRDTQYF
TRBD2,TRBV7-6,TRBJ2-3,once,TGTGCCAGCAGCTTCTCGACTAGCGGGAAGAGCACAGATACGCAGTATTTT,CASSFSTSGKSTDTQYF
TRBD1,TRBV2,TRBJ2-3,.,TGTGCCAGCAGTGGACCGGGACAGAGATTAACAGATACGCAGTATTTT,CASSGPGQRLTDTQYF
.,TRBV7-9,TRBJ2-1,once,TGTGCCAGCAGCTTATCAGAGGGAGTTCACAATGAGCAGTTCTTC,CASSLSEGVHNEQFF
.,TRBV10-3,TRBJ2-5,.,TGTGCCATCAGTGCCATCCAAGCGGACCAAGAGACCCAGTACTTC,CAISAIQADQETQYF
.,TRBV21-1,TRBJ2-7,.,TGTGCCAGCAGCAAAGTGAGGACAGAAGTATCCTACGAGCAGTACTTC,CASSKVRTEVSYEQYF
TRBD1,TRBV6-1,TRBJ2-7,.,TGTGCCAGCAGGGGACAGTCCTACGAGCAGTACTTC,CASRGQSYEQYF
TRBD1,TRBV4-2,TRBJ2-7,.,TGTGCCAGCAGCCAAGCCTGGGACAGCTCCTACGAGCAGTACTTC,CASSQAWDSSYEQYF
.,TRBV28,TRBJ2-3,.,TGTGCCAGCAGTTTAAGCCAGGGCGCCGATACGCAGTATTTT,CASSLSQGADTQYF
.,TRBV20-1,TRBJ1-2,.,TGCAGTGCTAGCAGGGCGGGAGCCTTC,CSASRAGAF
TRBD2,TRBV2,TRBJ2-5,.,TGTGCCAGCAGTGACCCAACCGGGACTAGCGGGAGCCAAGAGACCCAGTACTTC,CASSDPTGTSGSQETQYF
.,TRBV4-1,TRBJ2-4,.,TGCGCCAGCAGTCCCATAGTCCTTGCGGACATTCAGTACTTC,CASSPIVLADIQYF
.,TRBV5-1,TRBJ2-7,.,TGCGCCAGAATCCTACAGGCCCACTATCCCTACGAGCAGTACTTC,CARILQAHYPYEQYF
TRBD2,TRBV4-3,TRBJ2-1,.,TGCGCCAGCAGCCACCCCAGGGGAGTAGCGGGAGAGGGGGAGCAGTTCTTC,CASSHPRGVAGEGEQFF
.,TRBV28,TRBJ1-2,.,TGTGCCAGCATATCCGTGCGGTGGTACGGGCCCGGGGGAACCTTCTATGGCTACACCTTC,CASISVRWYGPGGTFYGYTF
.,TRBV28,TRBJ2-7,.,TGTGCCAGCAGTTTCCGAGGGCCCTACTACGAGCAGTACTTC,CASSFRGPYYEQYF
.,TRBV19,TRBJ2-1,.,TGTGCCAGTAAAGTTGGCGGGGGCGGTGAAAATGAGCAGTTCTTC,CASKVGGGGENEQFF
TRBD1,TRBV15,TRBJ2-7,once,TGTGCCACCAGCAGAGACATGACAGGGGCCTACGAGCAGTACTTC,CATSRDMTGAYEQYF
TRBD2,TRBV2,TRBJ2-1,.,TGTGCCAGCAGTGAACGCGGGAGGGCCGGGGATGAGCAGTTCTTC,CASSERGRAGDEQFF
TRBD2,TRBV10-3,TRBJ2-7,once,TGTGCCGCCGCTGACTTGGGGGAGGGATCCTACGAGCAGTACTTC,CAAADLGEGSYEQYF
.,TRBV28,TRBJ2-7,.,TGTGCCAGCAGTCAAGGTTCGACGGATCCCAGGGACGAGCAGTACTTC,CASSQGSTDPRDEQYF
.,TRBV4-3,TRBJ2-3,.,TGCGCCAGCAGCCAAACCGAGTTCGATACGCAGTATTTT,CASSQTEFDTQYF
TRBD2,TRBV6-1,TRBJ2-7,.,TGTGCCAGCAGTGAGGAACTAGCGGGAGGGCCTTGGGACGAGCAGTACTTC,CASSEELAGGPWDEQYF
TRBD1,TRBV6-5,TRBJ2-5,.,TGTGCCAGCAGTTACGGACAGGGGGCCTTAGAGACCCAGTACTTC,CASSYGQGALETQYF
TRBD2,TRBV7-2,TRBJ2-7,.,TGTGCCAGCAGCTCCTACACTAGCGGGAGTCACGAGCAGTACTTC,CASSSYTSGSHEQYF
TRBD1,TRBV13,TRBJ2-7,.,TGTGCCAGCAGCTTAGGCGCCGGGACAGGGGGCGAGCAGTACTTC,CASSLGAGTGGEQYF
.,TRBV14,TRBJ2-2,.,TGTGCCAGCAGCCAAGAAACAGGGAAATGGACCGGGGAGCTGTTTTTT,CASSQETGKWTGELFF
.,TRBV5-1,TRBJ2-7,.,TGCGCCAGCAGCTCCGGACTCATCTCCTACGAGCAGTACTTC,CASSSGLISYEQYF
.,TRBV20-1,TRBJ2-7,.,TGCAGTGCTAGAATTAATTACGAGCAGTACTTC,CSARINYEQYF
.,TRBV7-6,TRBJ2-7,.,TGTGCCAGCAGCTTAGAAGCGGCCAGCTCCTACGAGCAGTACTTC,CASSLEAASSYEQYF
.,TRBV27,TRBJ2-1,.,TGTGCCAGCAGTTTATCACTTACTAGCTTTGAGCAGTTCTTC,CASSLSLTSFEQFF
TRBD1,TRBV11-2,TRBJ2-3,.,TGTGCCAGCAGCTTATACAGGGGCCGCACAGATACGCAGTATTTT,CASSLYRGRTDTQYF
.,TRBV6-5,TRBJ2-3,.,TGTGCCAGCAGCCCGACAGGCGGAGAGGGGGATACGCAGTATTTT,CASSPTGGEGDTQYF
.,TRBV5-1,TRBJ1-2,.,TGCGCCAGCAGCTTAAGGGCCGGGGCTAACTATGGCTACACCTTC,CASSLRAGANYGYTF
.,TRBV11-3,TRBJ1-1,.,TGTGCCAGCAGCTTAGGGGGAGGTCTAGCTTTCTTT,CASSLGGGLAFF
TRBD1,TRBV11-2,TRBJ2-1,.,TGTGCCAGCAGCTCTCCCAGGGGGAAGTTCTACAATGAGCAGTTCTTC,CASSSPRGKFYNEQFF
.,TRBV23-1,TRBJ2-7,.,TGCGCCAGCAGTCATCCTCGGACTAATTACGAGCAGTACTTC,CASSHPRTNYEQYF
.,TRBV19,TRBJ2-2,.,TGTGCCAGTAGTCGGGGCACCGGGGAGCTGTTTTTT,CASSRGTGELFF
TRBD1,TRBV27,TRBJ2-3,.,TGTGCCAGCAGTCTAGGACAGGTTAGCACAGATACGCAGTATTTT,CASSLGQVSTDTQYF
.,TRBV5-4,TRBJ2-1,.,TGTGCCAGCAGCTTGGCCTACGATGACAATGAGCAGTTCTTC,CASSLAYDDNEQFF
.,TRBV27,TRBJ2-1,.,TGTGCCAGCAGTTTGGTCGGCGGGGCCTACAATGAGCAGTTCTTC,CASSLVGGAYNEQFF
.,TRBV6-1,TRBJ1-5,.,TGTGCCAGCAGTGAACAGGGGATGATTCAGCCCCAGCATTTT,CASSEQGMIQPQHF